These 8 T cell receptor beta chains came from one sample sequenced in a study of cytomegalovirus exposure and HLA in healthy donors. PCR primers comprised 60 Vbeta and 13 Jbeta primers. The table came from immunoSEQ multiplex PCR; TCRdb's copy has only in-frame clones and leaves some out. The sample includes roughly 100,000 clones, roughly 70% of them seen just once. The sequencing sample was made of PBMCs. The receptors come from a male donor in good health and CMV-seropositive.

CDR3 in amino acids: CAISELADTQYF. The CDR3 coding sequence is TGTGCCATCAGTGAGTTAGCAGATACGCAGTATTTT. The chain joins TRBV10-3 to TRBJ2-3, with unresolved D. Between the trimmed V and J ends, which lost 1 base and 4 bases, there was a span of 3 bases. CDR3 length: 12 amino acids. Germline V lookup: CDR1 ENHRY, CDR2 SYGVKD.

The chain carries TRBV28 and TRBJ2-7, with TRBD2 identical over 15 bases. In germline, CDR1 is MDHEN, CDR2 SYDVKM. With 8 bases clipped from V and 8 bases from J, the junction kept 13 bases outside the gene matches. The CDR3 is 16 amino acids. The CDR3 DNA reads as TGTGCCAGCGGGGCAACGGGACTAGCGGGGGGAAGCAAGCAGTACTTC. It specifies CASGATGLAGGSKQYF.

This clone was counted a single time. The chain carries TRBV6-1 and TRBJ2-3; TRBD2 is a possible D gene (5 bases). CDR1 and CDR2 (germline): MNHNS, SASEGT. V lost 6 bases and J 1 base, leaving 11 bases between the germline ends. This CDR3 is built from 14 residues. CDR3 amino acids: CASSRDLGTDTQYF. The CDR3 DNA is TGTGCCAGCAGCCGGGATCTGGGCACAGATACGCAGTATTTT.

This chain connects TRBV7-2 to TRBJ2-7; D is possibly TRBD1 (6 bases). Per germline, CDR1 SGHTA and CDR2 FQGNSA. This CDR3 spans 16 amino acids. V shed 5 bases and J shed 0 bases, with 17 bases lying between them. CDR3 sequence reads: CASSPYPGQISYEQYF. The CDR3 nucleotides read TGTGCCAGCAGCCCCTACCCAGGACAGATCTCCTACGAGCAGTACTTC.

CDR3 nucleotide sequence: TGTGCCAGCGGCAAAGGGGCTACTGAAGCTTTCTTT. Translation gives CASGKGATEAFF. This chain uses TRBV6-5 with TRBJ1-1; D is possibly TRBD1 (5 bases). V was clipped by 8 bases and J by 5 bases, with 12 bases between them. The CDR3 is 12 residues long. The germline V gene has CDR1 MNHEY and CDR2 SVGAGI.

CDR3 nucleotides: TGCGCCAGCAGCTTTGAACACAGCTTGAGCACTGAAGCTTTCTTT. This codes for CASSFEHSLSTEAFF. The V and J genes are TRBV5-1 and TRBJ1-1; D is uncertain. Trimming removed 2 bases at V and 4 bases at J, with 15 bases between. CDR3 length equals 15 residues. Germline V CDR1 and CDR2: SGHRS, YFSETQ.

The gene calls are TRBV11-3 and TRBJ2-1; D not resolved. V gave up 5 bases and J gave up 5 bases, with 10 bases separating them. The CDR3 loop spans 13 amino acids. Germline V CDR1 and CDR2: SGHNT, YENEEA. The CDR3 loop reads CASSRARNNEQFF. The DNA for the CDR3 is TGTGCCAGCAGCCGAGCGAGGAACAATGAGCAGTTCTTC.

The chain combines TRBV4-1 with TRBJ2-3; 9 nucleotides align to TRBD2. Germline trimming cut 9 bases from V and 1 base from J; bases unmatched to any gene: 17. Germline lookup yields CDR1 MGHRA and CDR2 YSYEKL. The CDR3 totals 18 residues. CDR3 coding DNA: TGCGCCAGAAAAAGGGCGGCGGGGGGGCCCAATGGCACAGATACGCAGTATTTT. Translating gives CARKRAAGGPNGTDTQYF.